Listed below are T cell receptor beta chains from one sample, sequenced in a study of vaccination effects on CD4 cells after COVID-19. These receptors have no identified antigens. Assay used: immunoSEQ multiplex PCR; TCRdb lists only in-frame clones, some missing. The table has about 74,000 clones, roughly three quarters seen once. The sequenced sample was CD4+ T cells from PBMCs cultured without peptide, obtained before COVID-19 vaccination. Source of these receptors: a human donor who received a COVID-19 vaccine. CDR3s include the opening cysteine and the closing phenylalanine or tryptophan. Each record gives: V gene, D gene, J gene, clone size, CDR3 DNA, CDR3 protein. The D gene is left open where the match is weak. The size entry is marked missing in some rows and otherwise reads once, few, many or a size class.

v_gene: TRBV5-1; d_gene: .; j_gene: TRBJ1-2; abundance: .; CDR3nt: TGCGCCAGCAGCCAAAGGATCCGGACGGGCTACACCTTC; CDR3aa: CASSQRIRTGYTF
v_gene: TRBV6-6; d_gene: TRBD1; j_gene: TRBJ2-4; abundance: .; CDR3nt: TGTGCCAGCCTAAGCCGGACAGGGTCGTACTTC; CDR3aa: CASLSRTGSYF
v_gene: TRBV2; d_gene: TRBD1; j_gene: TRBJ1-5; abundance: .; CDR3nt: TGTGCCAGCAGAGGACAGGTAGTTGAGCCCCAGCATTTT; CDR3aa: CASRGQVVEPQHF
v_gene: TRBV9; d_gene: TRBD1; j_gene: TRBJ1-2; abundance: .; CDR3nt: TGTGCCAGCAGCCCGAGAGGGGACAGGGAGGCCTATGGCTACACCTTC; CDR3aa: CASSPRGDREAYGYTF
v_gene: TRBV7-8; d_gene: .; j_gene: TRBJ1-2; abundance: .; CDR3nt: TGTGCCAGCAGCTTGAGGGGACACCGCATAGATGGCTACACCTTC; CDR3aa: CASSLRGHRIDGYTF
v_gene: TRBV6-1; d_gene: .; j_gene: TRBJ2-5; abundance: .; CDR3nt: TGTGCCAGCAGTGATCGTCTCGGAACCGCCGAGCGGGAGACCCAGTACTTC; CDR3aa: CASSDRLGTAERETQYF
v_gene: TRBV5-1; d_gene: .; j_gene: TRBJ2-3; abundance: .; CDR3nt: TGCGCCAGCAGCTGGGGGTCTTACACAGATACGCAGTATTTT; CDR3aa: CASSWGSYTDTQYF
v_gene: TRBV5-1; d_gene: .; j_gene: TRBJ2-5; abundance: .; CDR3nt: TGCGCCAGCAGCGGGGGACGGTCCCCCGGCGGGGAGACCCAGTACTTC; CDR3aa: CASSGGRSPGGETQYF
v_gene: TRBV3-1/TRBV3-2; d_gene: .; j_gene: TRBJ1-1; abundance: .; CDR3nt: TGTGCCAGCAGCCAAGTCAACCGGGGGCGGAACACTGAAGCTTTCTTT; CDR3aa: CASSQVNRGRNTEAFF
v_gene: TRBV2; d_gene: TRBD2; j_gene: TRBJ2-1; abundance: .; CDR3nt: TGTGCCAGCAGAACTGGGACTAGCGGCTACAATGAGCAGTTCTTC; CDR3aa: CASRTGTSGYNEQFF
v_gene: TRBV6-5; d_gene: .; j_gene: TRBJ1-4; abundance: .; CDR3nt: TGTGCCAGCAGTTACGGTCCTTGGAGAGGGGAAAAACTGTTTTTT; CDR3aa: CASSYGPWRGEKLFF
v_gene: TRBV30; d_gene: TRBD2; j_gene: TRBJ2-1; abundance: .; CDR3nt: TGTGCCTGGAGTGGCGGGGGGGCGCTCAATGAGCAGTTCTTC; CDR3aa: CAWSGGGALNEQFF
v_gene: TRBV14; d_gene: .; j_gene: TRBJ1-1; abundance: .; CDR3nt: TGTGCCAGCAGCTCTCTAGCGGGGGCATCTGTTGAAGCTTTCTTT; CDR3aa: CASSSLAGASVEAFF
v_gene: TRBV9; d_gene: .; j_gene: TRBJ2-1; abundance: .; CDR3nt: TGTGCCAGCAGCGGCGCGGGCGCATACAATGAGCAGTTCTTC; CDR3aa: CASSGAGAYNEQFF
v_gene: TRBV27; d_gene: .; j_gene: TRBJ1-4; abundance: .; CDR3nt: TGTGCCAGCAGTTCCTCAGGGGCGGCTAATGAAAAACTGTTTTTT; CDR3aa: CASSSSGAANEKLFF
v_gene: TRBV27; d_gene: .; j_gene: TRBJ1-2; abundance: .; CDR3nt: TGTGCCAGCAGTTTAAAACAGAACTATGGCTACACCTTC; CDR3aa: CASSLKQNYGYTF
v_gene: TRBV19; d_gene: .; j_gene: TRBJ1-5; abundance: .; CDR3nt: TGTGCCAGTAGCGTCAGCCCTAGCAATCAGCCCCAGCATTTT; CDR3aa: CASSVSPSNQPQHF
v_gene: TRBV5-4; d_gene: TRBD1; j_gene: TRBJ1-1; abundance: .; CDR3nt: TGTGCCAGCAGCCGGGGAGGTGTCGGGACAGCTAGCGCGAAGGCGGCTTTCTTT; CDR3aa: CASSRGGVGTASAKAAFF
v_gene: TRBV24-1; d_gene: .; j_gene: TRBJ2-5; abundance: .; CDR3nt: TGTGCCACCAGTTCCACAGACCCCAATCGGGCATTACAAGAGACCCAGTACTTC; CDR3aa: CATSSTDPNRALQETQYF
v_gene: TRBV5-1; d_gene: .; j_gene: TRBJ1-4; abundance: .; CDR3nt: TGCGCCAGCAGATCTGGACCAACTAATGAAAAACTGTTTTTT; CDR3aa: CASRSGPTNEKLFF
v_gene: TRBV19; d_gene: .; j_gene: TRBJ1-1; abundance: .; CDR3nt: TGTGCCAGTAGTCAACCTGGGGGGAACACTGAAGCTTTCTTT; CDR3aa: CASSQPGGNTEAFF
v_gene: TRBV28; d_gene: .; j_gene: TRBJ1-2; abundance: few; CDR3nt: TGTGCCAGCAGTTTCGCGGGCAGCTCCTATGGCTACACCTTC; CDR3aa: CASSFAGSSYGYTF
v_gene: TRBV12-3/TRBV12-4; d_gene: .; j_gene: TRBJ1-5; abundance: .; CDR3nt: TGTGCCAGCAGTTTTCTCAGCAATCAGCCCCAGCATTTT; CDR3aa: CASSFLSNQPQHF
v_gene: TRBV7-3; d_gene: .; j_gene: TRBJ1-2; abundance: .; CDR3nt: TGTGCCAGCAGCCCTATGAGCGGGTTGGGCTACACCTTC; CDR3aa: CASSPMSGLGYTF
v_gene: TRBV7-3; d_gene: .; j_gene: TRBJ2-3; abundance: .; CDR3nt: TGTGCCAGCAGCTTAGTACACTCTAGCACAGATACGCAGTATTTT; CDR3aa: CASSLVHSSTDTQYF
v_gene: TRBV7-3; d_gene: .; j_gene: TRBJ2-5; abundance: few; CDR3nt: TGTGCCAGCAGCCCCCAGGTAGGAGCCAAGAAGGAGACCCAGTACTTC; CDR3aa: CASSPQVGAKKETQYF
v_gene: TRBV18; d_gene: TRBD1; j_gene: TRBJ1-1; abundance: .; CDR3nt: TGTGCCAGCTCACTTTTTGGGACAGGGTTCAACACTGAAGCTTTCTTT; CDR3aa: CASSLFGTGFNTEAFF
v_gene: TRBV3-1/TRBV3-2; d_gene: TRBD1; j_gene: TRBJ1-1; abundance: .; CDR3nt: TGTGCCAGCAGCCCCCTTGGGACAGCGGGAAAAGCTTTCTTT; CDR3aa: CASSPLGTAGKAFF
v_gene: TRBV5-4; d_gene: .; j_gene: TRBJ2-1; abundance: few; CDR3nt: TGTGCCAGCAGCTTGGACACCTACAATGAGCAGTTCTTC; CDR3aa: CASSLDTYNEQFF
v_gene: TRBV3-1/TRBV3-2; d_gene: .; j_gene: TRBJ2-5; abundance: .; CDR3nt: TGTGCCAGCAGCTTCACGTCCGGGGCGGTCCGGGAGACCCAGTACTTC; CDR3aa: CASSFTSGAVRETQYF
v_gene: TRBV5-1; d_gene: .; j_gene: TRBJ1-2; abundance: .; CDR3nt: TGCGCCAGCAGCTTGGTCGGACAGAGCTCTAACTATGGCTACACCTTC; CDR3aa: CASSLVGQSSNYGYTF